The rows below give T cell receptor beta chains drawn from one sample of a study of shared clonotypes between healthy human individuals. Repertoires were generated with immunoSEQ multiplex PCR, while TCRdb's copy carries only in-frame clones and drops some. The table shows around 700,000 clones, with approximately 79% occurring only once. The specimen was memory CD4+ T cells sorted from blood. The origin of the receptors is a woman aged 25 to 39 in good health. Each CDR3 is given with its conserved first and last residue. The D gene is left open where the match is weak. Not every row has a clone size; where given, it reads once, few, many or a size class.

>TRBV5-1|.|TRBJ2-5|.
CASSLDTQGAGETQYF
TGCGCCAGCAGCTTGGATACCCAAGGGGCCGGGGAGACCCAGTACTTC
>TRBV5-1|.|TRBJ2-7|.
CASSLGRRLEQYF
TGCGCCAGCAGCTTGGGTCGGCGCCTTGAGCAGTACTTC
>TRBV5-4|.|TRBJ2-5|.
CASSFPRETQYF
TGTGCCAGCAGCTTCCCCCGAGAGACCCAGTACTTC
>TRBV5-1|.|TRBJ1-3|TRBD1
CASSLGFQGDTGNTIYF
TGCGCCAGCAGCTTGGGTTTTCAGGGGGATACTGGAAACACCATATATTTT
>TRBV28|once|TRBJ1-4|TRBD1
CASSLAPGQGNEKLFF
TGTGCCAGCAGTTTAGCCCCGGGACAGGGGAATGAAAAACTGTTTTTT
>TRBV30|once|TRBJ1-1|.
CAWSFNPGASEAFF
TGTGCCTGGTCATTTAACCCAGGGGCGAGTGAAGCTTTCTTT
>TRBV2|.|TRBJ2-3|TRBD2
CASSPQTSGFGTDTQYF
TGTGCCAGCAGCCCGCAGACTAGCGGGTTTGGCACAGATACGCAGTATTTT
>TRBV9|.|TRBJ2-5|.
CASSETGGAVETQYF
TGTGCCAGCAGCGAAACAGGGGGGGCGGTAGAGACCCAGTACTTC
>TRBV28|.|TRBJ2-1|.
CASSFISEALYNEQFF
TGTGCCAGCAGTTTTATATCGGAGGCCCTCTACAATGAGCAGTTCTTC
>TRBV27|few|TRBJ2-5|.
CASERGTNQETQYF
TGTGCCAGTGAAAGGGGGACTAACCAAGAGACCCAGTACTTC
>TRBV9|.|TRBJ2-7|TRBD2
CASSPRPSGSYEQYF
TGTGCCAGCAGCCCCCGCCCTAGCGGTTCCTACGAGCAGTACTTC
>TRBV2|.|TRBJ2-7|.
CASSENSYEQYF
TGTGCCAGCAGTGAGAACAGCTACGAGCAGTACTTC
>TRBV7-9|few|TRBJ2-5|.
CASSLDGRTKYQETQYF
TGTGCCAGCAGCTTAGACGGGCGGACAAAGTACCAAGAGACCCAGTACTTC
>TRBV7-6|.|TRBJ2-1|TRBD2
CASSPFTAGVSEQFF
TGTGCCAGCAGCCCATTCACAGCGGGAGTTAGTGAGCAGTTCTTC
>TRBV5-8|.|TRBJ1-3|.
CASSLITGHHSGNTIYF
TGTGCCAGCAGCCTCATAACAGGACACCACTCTGGAAACACCATATATTTT
>TRBV30|.|TRBJ2-7|.
CAWSRASYEQYF
TGTGCCTGGAGTAGGGCTTCCTACGAGCAGTACTTC
>TRBV28|.|TRBJ1-5|TRBD1
CASRSGTGVHPSNQPQHF
TGTGCCAGCAGGTCCGGGACAGGGGTCCACCCTAGCAATCAGCCCCAGCATTTT
>TRBV14|.|TRBJ2-7|TRBD2
CASSQLAGGSYEQYF
TGTGCCAGCAGCCAGCTAGCGGGAGGTTCCTACGAGCAGTACTTC
>TRBV5-1|.|TRBJ2-2|.
CASSSRSATNTGELFF
TGCGCCAGCAGCAGTAGGTCAGCGACTAACACCGGGGAGCTGTTTTTT
>TRBV2|once|TRBJ1-1|.
CASSDRGPNTEAFF
TGTGCCAGCAGCGACCGGGGCCCGAACACTGAAGCTTTCTTT
>TRBV30|.|TRBJ1-1|.
CAWSVHIGTEAFF
TGTGCCTGGAGTGTACACATTGGGACTGAAGCTTTCTTT
>TRBV6-1|.|TRBJ1-5|TRBD1
CASSASQGALAEPQHF
TGTGCCAGCAGTGCCTCACAGGGGGCCCTTGCGGAGCCCCAGCATTTT
>TRBV19|once|TRBJ1-1|TRBD1
CASSTDRGPANTEAFF
TGTGCCAGTAGTACTGACAGGGGGCCGGCGAACACTGAAGCTTTCTTT
>TRBV4-2|.|TRBJ2-2|.
CASSLTPGPANTGELFF
TGTGCCAGCAGCCTCACCCCGGGCCCTGCAAACACCGGGGAGCTGTTTTTT
>TRBV5-4|few|TRBJ1-4|.
CASSLPTNEKLFF
TGTGCCAGCAGCTTGCCAACTAATGAAAAACTGTTTTTT
>TRBV5-1|.|TRBJ1-5|.
CAINRPWAPGQPQHF
TGCGCCATCAACCGGCCCTGGGCCCCGGGTCAGCCCCAGCATTTT
>TRBV29-1|few|TRBJ1-1|TRBD1
CSVLGTGKSEAFF
TGCAGCGTCCTTGGGACAGGCAAATCTGAAGCTTTCTTT
>TRBV7-3|.|TRBJ2-1|.
CASSLDSSYNEQFF
TGTGCCAGCAGCCTGGATAGCTCCTACAATGAGCAGTTCTTC
>TRBV7-9|.|TRBJ2-2|TRBD2
CASSLGLAVNTGELFF
TGTGCCAGCAGCTTAGGGCTAGCGGTCAACACCGGGGAGCTGTTTTTT
>TRBV28|.|TRBJ2-7|.
CASSLGPPSSYEQYF
TGTGCCAGCAGTTTGGGCCCGCCTAGTTCCTACGAGCAGTACTTC
>TRBV9|.|TRBJ2-1|.
CASSVGNSHEQFF
TGTGCCAGCAGCGTAGGTAATAGCCATGAGCAGTTCTTC
>TRBV28|.|TRBJ1-2|.
CASSFHEAIGGYTF
TGTGCCAGCAGTTTTCATGAGGCTATAGGAGGCTACACCTTC
>TRBV7-2|.|TRBJ2-1|.
CASSFAGHEQFF
TGTGCCAGCAGCTTTGCGGGGCATGAGCAGTTCTTC
>TRBV10-3|.|TRBJ2-1|TRBD2
CAIRGGRADYNEQFF
TGTGCCATCAGGGGGGGGAGGGCCGACTACAATGAGCAGTTCTTC
>TRBV10-3|.|TRBJ1-2|TRBD1
CAISERDRYGYTF
TGTGCCATCAGTGAGCGGGACAGGTATGGCTACACCTTC
>TRBV19|.|TRBJ1-4|.
CASSTTTKGVNEKLFF
TGTGCCAGTAGTACCACCACCAAGGGAGTAAATGAAAAACTGTTTTTT
>TRBV7-2|.|TRBJ2-7|.
CASSSHYEQYF
TGTGCCAGCAGCTCTCACTACGAGCAGTACTTC
>TRBV6-1|.|TRBJ2-7|.
CASSVMDSNYEQYF
TGTGCCAGCAGTGTCATGGACTCGAACTACGAGCAGTACTTC
>TRBV6-1|.|TRBJ2-1|TRBD1
CASSDRGRRNEQFF
TGTGCCAGCAGTGACAGGGGGCGTAGGAATGAGCAGTTCTTC
>TRBV14|.|TRBJ1-5|.
CASSQDLYQPQHF
TGTGCCAGCAGCCAAGATCTTTACCAGCCCCAGCATTTT
>TRBV28|.|TRBJ2-1|.
CASSGQVFYNEQFF
TGTGCCAGCAGTGGCCAAGTTTTCTACAATGAGCAGTTCTTC
>TRBV2|.|TRBJ1-1|TRBD1
CASSSPPGQGLSTEAFF
TGTGCCAGCAGTTCACCCCCGGGACAGGGTTTGAGCACTGAAGCTTTCTTT